These 8 T cell receptor beta chains were sequenced from one sample in a study of beta chain features in type 1 diabetes. The study's findings and limits: Patients with Type 1 diabetes showed moderately but significantly shorter TCRB CDR3s in all four CD4+ subsets.

These TCRs are of unknown antigen specificity. Reverse transcribing all isolated RNA meant expressed TCRB transcripts were sequenced. Generated by immunoSEQ multiplex PCR, the TCRdb table keeps only in-frame clones and is missing some. The data show some 640,000 clones, with over 11% seen just once and around 0.04% held by the top ten. Specimen: naive CD4+ T cells from blood. The origin of the receptors is a man between 18 and 29 years old with type 1 diabetes.

This clone has only a few counts. The chain has TRBV30 and TRBJ2-7, with 8 bases matching TRBD2. The CDR3 length is 14 residues. Germline CDR1 is GTSNPN and CDR2 is SVGIG (reference sequence). The J segment lost 7 bases and the V segment lost 3 bases, leaving 11 bases of the junction unmatched. DNA for the CDR3: TGTGCCTGGAGCGACACTAGCGGATTTTGGGAGCAGTACTTC. It codes for CAWSDTSGFWEQYF.

This clone has just a few counts. V and J are TRBV7-9 and TRBJ1-2, with D unclear. The length of the CDR3 is 13 residues. The germline V gene encodes CDR1 SEHNR and CDR2 FQNEAQ (reference sequence). V was trimmed by 5 bases and J by 4 bases, leaving 11 bases between them. CDR3 sequence reads: CASSPDLSYGYTF. DNA of the CDR3: TGTGCCAGCAGCCCAGACCTTAGCTATGGCTACACCTTC. Filled out from reference TRBV7-9 and TRBJ1-2, the complete variable domain reads DTGVSQNPRHKITKRGQNVTFRCDPISEHNRLYWYRQTLGQGPEFLTYFQNEAQLEKSRLLSDRFSAERPKGSFSTLEIQRTEQGDSAMYLCASSPDLSYGYTFGSGTRLTVV.

The J gene is TRBJ1-2, the V gene TRBV2, with no clear D. Trimming shortened V by 8 bases and J by 5 bases, and 18 bases separated the two germline ends. There are 14 residues in the CDR3. The germline CDR1 and CDR2 sequences are SNHLY and FYNNEI. CDR3 DNA sequence: TGTGCCAGCTTTCCCGGACTTAGCGGATATGGCTACACCTTC. This translates into CASFPGLSGYGYTF.

The chain joins TRBV28 to TRBJ1-5; possibly TRBD1 for D (6 bases). This CDR3 is built from 15 residues. V shed 8 bases and J shed 3 bases, with 17 bases lying between them. Germline CDR1 MDHEN, CDR2 SYDVKM. In DNA form, the CDR3 reads TGTGCCAGCCTTAAAGATCCAGGGGTCAATCAGCCCCAGCATTTT. It specifies CASLKDPGVNQPQHF.

The genes are TRBV7-2 and TRBJ1-2; D ambiguous. Germline V gene lookup returns CDR1 SGHTA and CDR2 FQGNSA. Trimming left V 1 base short and J 4 bases short, with 10 bases between. The CDR3 loop spans 14 amino acids. The CDR3 DNA reads TGTGCCAGCAGCTTAGTTGAGGGAACCTATGGCTACACCTTC. This gives the protein CASSLVEGTYGYTF.

This clone was counted between two and nine times. This chain links TRBV5-1 with TRBJ2-7; 8 bases map to TRBD1. The CDR3 has 16 amino acids. The trim removed 3 bases at V and 9 bases at J, leaving 17 bases unmatched. Germline CDR1 SGHRS, CDR2 YFSETQ. The CDR3 protein is CASSSSTGTGASGQYF. CDR3 DNA sequence: TGCGCCAGCAGCTCATCGACCGGGACAGGCGCCTCGGGGCAGTACTTC.

The V call is TRBV29-1, the J call TRBJ2-5; D is possibly TRBD1 or TRBD2 (5 bases each). The CDR3 extends over 12 amino acids. The V gene lost 8 bases and the J gene lost 3 bases, with 13 bases spanning the gap. Germline assignment: CDR1 SQVTM and CDR2 ANQGSEA. The CDR3 here is CSPGDGEETQYF. The DNA of the CDR3 is TGCAGCCCCGGGGACGGGGAAGAGACCCAGTACTTC.

This clone came up a few times. The chain joins TRBV6-5 to TRBJ2-2; D not resolved. CDR3 length: 16 residues. V was shortened by 0 bases and J by 3 bases, with 11 bases between the two germline ends. The germline CDR1 and CDR2 sequences are MNHEY and SVGAGI. CDR3 region: CASSYSMWPHTGELFF. The DNA for the CDR3 is TGTGCCAGCAGTTACTCGATGTGGCCACACACCGGGGAGCTGTTTTTT.